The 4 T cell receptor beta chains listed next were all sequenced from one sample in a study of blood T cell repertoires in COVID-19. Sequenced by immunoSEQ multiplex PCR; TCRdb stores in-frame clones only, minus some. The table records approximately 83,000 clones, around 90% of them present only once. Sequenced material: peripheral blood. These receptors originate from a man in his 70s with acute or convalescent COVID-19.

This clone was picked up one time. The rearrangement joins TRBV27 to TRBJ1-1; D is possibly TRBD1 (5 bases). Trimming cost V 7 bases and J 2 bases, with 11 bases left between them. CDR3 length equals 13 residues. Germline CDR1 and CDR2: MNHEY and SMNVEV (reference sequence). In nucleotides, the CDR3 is TGTGCCAGCAAGGCGGGGCGAAACACTGAAGCTTTCTTT. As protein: CASKAGRNTEAFF.

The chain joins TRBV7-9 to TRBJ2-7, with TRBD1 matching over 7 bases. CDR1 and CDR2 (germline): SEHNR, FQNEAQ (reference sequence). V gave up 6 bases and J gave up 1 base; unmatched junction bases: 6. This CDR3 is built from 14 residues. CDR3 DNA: TGTGCCAGCAGTAAGGGGGACAGATCCTACGAGCAGTACTTC. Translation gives CASSKGDRSYEQYF.

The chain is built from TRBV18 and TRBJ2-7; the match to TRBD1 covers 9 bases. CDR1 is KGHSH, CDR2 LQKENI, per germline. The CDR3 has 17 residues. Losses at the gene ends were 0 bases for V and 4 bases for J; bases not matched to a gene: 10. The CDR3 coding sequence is TGTGCCAGCTCACCACCCGCCCGGGGACAGGGTGGATACGAGCAGTACTTC. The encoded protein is CASSPPARGQGGYEQYF.

The CDR3: CASSLLAGVPNEQFF. The CDR3, as DNA: TGTGCCAGCAGTTTGCTAGCGGGGGTTCCTAATGAGCAGTTCTTC. V is TRBV28 and J is TRBJ2-1; 10 positions agree with TRBD2. The CDR3 is made up of 15 amino acids. V lost 3 bases, J lost 7 bases, and 6 bases stayed unmatched. The germline V gene encodes CDR1 MDHEN and CDR2 SYDVKM. The full variable domain, completed using reference TRBV28 and TRBJ2-1, is DVKVTQSSRYLVKRTGEKVFLECVQDMDHENMFWYRQDPGLGLRLIYFSYDVKMKEKGDIPEGYSVSREKKERFSLILESASTNQTSMYLCASSLLAGVPNEQFFGPGTRLTVL.